These 27 T cell receptor beta chains were sequenced from one sample in a study of cytomegalovirus exposure and HLA in healthy donors. The PCR had 60 Vbeta and 13 Jbeta primers. Profiling relied on immunoSEQ multiplex PCR, and the TCRdb table lists in-frame clones only, not all of them. The table gives approximately 110,000 clones; the top ten clones make up over 0.8% of it. Sequencing input: PBMCs. These TCRs come from a man in his late teens or twenties in good health and CMV-seronegative.

The chain employs TRBV4-2 and TRBJ2-1; D not resolved. Germline V lookup: CDR1 LGHNA, CDR2 YNFKEQ. CDR3 length: 15 residues. The V and J ends lost 0 bases and 3 bases respectively, with 9 bases between them. The DNA of the CDR3 is TGTGCCAGCAGCCAAGATATCCTAGACTACAATGAGCAGTTCTTC. It yields the protein CASSQDILDYNEQFF.

This chain connects TRBV5-1 to TRBJ2-5, with D unresolved. The CDR3 totals 13 residues. V lost 0 bases, J lost 1 base, and 4 bases lay in between. From germline, CDR1 is SGHRS and CDR2 YFSETQ. This CDR3 is CASSLGSQETQYF. DNA for the CDR3: TGCGCCAGCAGCTTGGGTAGCCAAGAGACCCAGTACTTC.

The chain links TRBV30 to TRBJ2-7; D possibly corresponds to TRBD2 (5 bases). Germline V CDR1 and CDR2: GTSNPN, SVGIG (reference sequence). Deletions cut 5 bases from V and 4 bases from J, with 15 bases between. The CDR3 is made up of 13 amino acids. The chain's CDR3 is CAWGRSTFYEQYF. The CDR3 DNA sequence: TGTGCCTGGGGGAGATCCACATTTTACGAGCAGTACTTC.

V gene TRBV10-2 combines with J gene TRBJ2-1; 7 bases align to TRBD2. Looked up from germline, CDR1 is WSHSY and CDR2 is SAAADI. The CDR3 length is 11 residues. Trimming took 6 bases from V and 13 from J; bases not matched to a gene: 6. The CDR3 bases are TGCGCCAGCAGCCATGGACTAGTACAGTTCTTC. This gives the protein CASSHGLVQFF.

The chain employs TRBV11-2 and TRBJ2-7; the D gene is possibly TRBD1 (6 bases). CDR3 length equals 14 residues. Germline-derived CDR1 and CDR2 are SGHAT and FQNNGV. Trimming pared 4 bases from V and 2 bases from J, leaving 12 bases between. The CDR3 is CASSSHRQAYEQYF. As DNA, the CDR3 is TGTGCCAGCAGCTCACACCGACAGGCCTACGAGCAGTACTTC.

The J gene is TRBJ2-2, the V gene TRBV5-1; D is undetermined. The V end was cut by 1 base, the J end by 3 bases, with 13 bases between. CDR3 length equals 16 residues. Germline V gene lookup returns CDR1 SGHRS and CDR2 YFSETQ. The CDR3 sequence is CASSLLRERYTGELFF. The CDR3 DNA is TGCGCCAGCAGCTTGCTAAGAGAGAGATACACCGGGGAGCTGTTTTTT.

This chain joins TRBV6-1 and TRBJ1-5; D might be TRBD1 (5 bases). The CDR3 loop spans 17 amino acids. The ends were cut back, 0 bases at V and 0 bases at J, with 12 bases in the middle. Germline CDR1 and CDR2: MNHNS and SASEGT. The CDR3 sequence: CASSEALRGDSNQPQHF. The CDR3 DNA follows: TGTGCCAGCAGTGAAGCGCTTCGGGGGGATAGCAATCAGCCCCAGCATTTT.

This chain joins TRBV29-1 and TRBJ2-1; 7 bases align to TRBD1. This CDR3 spans 13 amino acids. The V segment lost 3 bases and the J segment 3 bases; nucleotides outside the gene matches: 2. Germline CDR1 is SQVTM and CDR2 is ANQGSEA. CDR3 DNA: TGCAGCGTTGACAGGGACAGCTACAATGAGCAGTTCTTC. It translates to CSVDRDSYNEQFF.

V is TRBV5-1 and J is TRBJ1-1; D uncertain. The CDR3 consists of 13 residues. Germline CDR1 SGHRS, CDR2 YFSETQ. V was trimmed by 4 bases and J by 1 base, leaving 8 bases between them. CDR3 in DNA: TGCGCCAGCAGCACGAACTCGAACACTGAAGCTTTCTTT. Protein sequence: CASSTNSNTEAFF.

This chain connects TRBV28 to TRBJ1-5; the match to TRBD1 covers 7 bases. Germline trimming cut 6 bases from V and 7 bases from J; bases unmatched to any gene: 18. Per the germline V gene, CDR1 is MDHEN and CDR2 is SYDVKM. The CDR3 runs 17 residues. The CDR3 region has the DNA TGTGCCAGCAGGCCCCTTCTAGGGGGCCCTACATCCCAGCCCCAGCATTTT. Protein: CASRPLLGGPTSQPQHF.

The J gene is TRBJ1-2, the V gene TRBV5-6; unclear D gene. This CDR3 has 14 residues. Germline-derived CDR1 and CDR2 are SGHDT and YYEEEE. Trimming took 2 bases from V and 4 from J, leaving 12 bases between them. CDR3 region: CASSFWQATYGYTF. CDR3 bases: TGTGCCAGCAGCTTTTGGCAGGCAACCTATGGCTACACCTTC.

The chain carries TRBV13 and TRBJ1-1; 8 positions agree with TRBD1. CDR3 length: 13 residues. The V and J ends lost 2 bases and 6 bases, in that order; junction bases with no gene match: 2. The V gene's germline CDR1 is PRHDT and CDR2 FYEKMQ (reference sequence). The DNA for the CDR3 is TGTGCCAGCAGCTTATCAGGGGGCTCTGAAGCTTTCTTT. This gives the protein CASSLSGGSEAFF. Together with reference TRBV13 and TRBJ1-1, the CDR3 gives the full variable domain: AAGVIQSPRHLIKEKRETATLKCYPIPRHDTVYWYQQGPGQDPQFLISFYEKMQSDKGSIPDRFSAQQFSDYHSELNMSSLELGDSALYFCASSLSGGSEAFFGQGTRLTVV.

The chain joins TRBV7-9 to TRBJ1-6; no firm D call. This CDR3 has 17 amino acids. V was pared by 5 bases and J by 2 bases, with 16 bases between. Germline-derived CDR1 and CDR2 are SEHNR and FQNEAQ (reference sequence). CDR3 residues: CASSPFGGSAYNSPLHF. The CDR3 DNA reads as TGTGCCAGCAGCCCCTTCGGAGGATCGGCCTATAATTCACCCCTCCACTTT.

The chain is built from TRBV4-1 and TRBJ1-5; 7 nucleotides line up with TRBD1. J was trimmed by 3 bases and V by 6 bases; bases with no gene match: 20. Germline CDR1 MGHRA, CDR2 YSYEKL. The CDR3 extends over 19 amino acids. The CDR3 protein is CASRSITGDGDRVNQPQHF. The CDR3 DNA follows: TGCGCCAGCAGGTCAATCACAGGGGATGGGGATAGGGTCAATCAGCCCCAGCATTTT.

This sequence joins TRBV21-1 and TRBJ2-7; the D call of TRBD2 is as the table states it, not checked on the DNA. TRBV21-1 is a documented pseudogene. The CDR3 is 19 residues long. Written as DNA, the CDR3 is TGTGCCAGCAGCAAAGCATGGGGGAGCCGGGACTGGGTCGCCTACGAGCAGTACTTC. Its protein is CASSKAWGSRDWVAYEQYF.

V usage is TRBV10-1 and J usage is TRBJ1-1; possible D gene TRBD1, 6 bases. V was pared by 4 bases and J by 5 bases, with 14 bases between. Germline V gives CDR1 WNHNN, CDR2 SYGVQD (reference sequence). The CDR3 covers 14 residues. The CDR3 protein is CASSGQGIGTEAFF. The CDR3 nucleotides read TGCGCCAGCAGTGGTCAGGGGATCGGTACTGAAGCTTTCTTT.

The chain is built from TRBV11-2 and TRBJ2-5, with unresolved D. V gave up 2 bases and J gave up 4 bases, with 14 bases separating them. Germline V gene sequence: CDR1 SGHAT, CDR2 FQNNGV. This CDR3 contains 15 residues. The CDR3 is CASSLSPGPAETQYF. DNA of the CDR3: TGTGCCAGCAGCTTATCCCCGGGTCCGGCAGAGACCCAGTACTTC.

The gene calls are TRBV6-5 and TRBJ1-1, with D unresolved. This CDR3 is built from 14 residues. With 2 bases removed from V and 2 bases from J, the gap between germline ends came to 9 bases. Germline assignment: CDR1 MNHEY and CDR2 SVGAGI. CDR3 sequence reads: CASSYGTGNTEAFF. The CDR3 nucleotides read TGTGCCAGCAGTTACGGCACGGGAAACACTGAAGCTTTCTTT.

V is TRBV7-9 and J is TRBJ1-3; a weak D match, TRBD1 (5 bases). V was trimmed by 11 bases and J by 0 bases, leaving 20 bases between them. Germline assignment: CDR1 SEHNR and CDR2 FQNEAQ (reference sequence). CDR3 size: 16 residues. The chain's CDR3 is CALTSSTDRSGNTIYF. As DNA, the CDR3 is TGTGCCCTAACCAGCTCGACAGACCGCTCTGGAAACACCATATATTTT.

V and J are TRBV11-2 and TRBJ2-7; no clear D. CDR3 length: 12 amino acids. Germline lookup yields CDR1 SGHAT and CDR2 FQNNGV. Deletions cut 7 bases from V and 3 bases from J, with 10 bases between. CDR3 amino acids: CASMAVIYEQYF. In DNA form, the CDR3 reads TGTGCCAGCATGGCGGTTATCTACGAGCAGTACTTC.

This chain uses TRBV18 with TRBJ2-3; perhaps TRBD1 as D (5 bases). CDR3 length: 13 residues. Trimming took off 4 bases at V and 4 bases at J, with 9 bases between the two ends. The V gene's germline CDR1 is KGHSH and CDR2 LQKENI. The CDR3 DNA sequence: TGTGCCAGCTCACTTACAGGCCCAGATACGCAGTATTTT. Amino acid sequence: CASSLTGPDTQYF. The full variable domain, with the rest looked up from reference TRBV18 and TRBJ2-3, is NAGVMQNPRHLVRRRGQEARLRCSPMKGHSHVYWYRQLPEEGLKFMVYLQKENIIDESGMPKERFSAEFPKEGPSILRIQQVVRGDSAAYFCASSLTGPDTQYFGPGTRLTVL.

The rearrangement links TRBV2 to TRBJ1-1; TRBD1 matches 8 bases. Per the germline V gene, CDR1 is SNHLY and CDR2 is FYNNEI. The CDR3 is made up of 15 amino acids. V shed 2 bases, J shed 3 bases, and the junction held 5 bases outside the gene matches. The CDR3 sequence: CASSERGQGYTEAFF. The CDR3 DNA sequence: TGTGCCAGCAGTGAAAGAGGACAGGGCTACACTGAAGCTTTCTTT.

V and J are TRBV9 and TRBJ1-3, with TRBD1 matching 8 bases. The CDR3 is 13 residues long. Trimming at V came to 7 bases and at J to 2 bases, leaving 2 bases not matched to a gene. Per germline, CDR1 SGDLS and CDR2 YYNGEE. DNA for the CDR3: TGTGCCAGCCAACAGGGGGCTGGAAACACCATATATTTT. Protein sequence: CASQQGAGNTIYF.

This sequence joins TRBV7-9 and TRBJ2-1; D is unresolved. Germline loops: CDR1 SEHNR, CDR2 FQNEAQ (reference sequence). The CDR3 runs to 17 residues. Trimming removed 5 bases at V and 0 bases at J, with 17 bases between. CDR3 DNA: TGTGCCAGCAGCACCACCCATCCTAGGAGCTCCTACAATGAGCAGTTCTTC. Translating gives CASSTTHPRSSYNEQFF.

The chain has TRBV19 and TRBJ1-1; D might be TRBD1 (5 bases). The germline CDR1 and CDR2 sequences are LNHDA and SQIVND (reference sequence). This CDR3 spans 17 amino acids. V was cut by 3 bases and J by 8 bases, with 25 bases left in between. Here the CDR3 DNA reads TGTGCCAGTAGTATTTTGGTTGGCAGGGTGTCCGCGTCGGAAGCTTTCTTT. It encodes CASSILVGRVSASEAFF.

The J gene is TRBJ2-2, the V gene TRBV30; 11 bases align to TRBD2. V lost 1 base and J lost 1; bases outside the gene matches: 2. Germline values: CDR1 GTSNPN, CDR2 SVGIG (reference sequence). The CDR3 length is 16 residues. CDR3 nucleotide sequence: TGTGCCTGGAGTGGACTAGCGGGGCTGAACACCGGGGAGCTGTTTTTT. Amino acids: CAWSGLAGLNTGELFF.

The rearrangement links TRBV5-1 to TRBJ1-1; the match to TRBD1 covers 12 bases. The CDR3 spans 17 residues. Per germline, CDR1 SGHRS and CDR2 YFSETQ. The V gene end was trimmed by 5 bases and the J gene end by 5 bases; junction bases not matched to a gene: 13. The CDR3 DNA reads TGCGCCAGCAGTTCGATCGGGACAGGGGGCTACTGGACTGAAGCTTTCTTT. Protein product: CASSSIGTGGYWTEAFF.